The 22 T cell receptor beta chains below were found in one sample sequenced in a study of STAT3 mutations in large granular lymphocyte leukemia. General study results and limits: In T-cell large granular lymphocyte leukemia, about half of patients showed multiple immunodominant subclonotypes.

Sequenced by immunoSEQ multiplex PCR; TCRdb stores in-frame clones only, minus some. The repertoire has roughly 14,000 clones, around nine tenths of them found once; the top ten carry under 9%. Antigens of these TCRs are unknown. The sample comprised peripheral blood mononuclear cells. These receptors were collected from a woman aged 50 to 60 with T-cell large granular lymphocyte leukemia. Some clones in this sample may be carry-over from other donors' samples.

The V call is TRBV5-6, the J call TRBJ2-7; D possibly uses TRBD1 or TRBD2 (5 bases each). Germline V CDR1 and CDR2: SGHDT, YYEEEE. Trimming removed 3 bases at V and 2 bases at J, with 21 bases between. The CDR3 is made up of 17 amino acids. The DNA for the CDR3 is TGTGCCAGCAGCTCATACCTCTTCGGGACGGCGACCTACGAGCAGTACTTC. Its translation: CASSSYLFGTATYEQYF.

The CDR3 DNA is TGTGCCAGCAGTCTCGGACAGGGAAGCACAGATACGCAGTATTTT. Protein product: CASSLGQGSTDTQYF. The V call is TRBV5-4, the J call TRBJ2-3; 8 positions agree with TRBD1. The CDR3 sequence is 15 residues long. V lost 5 bases, J lost 0 bases, and 5 bases stayed unmatched. Germline V gene sequence: CDR1 SGHNT, CDR2 YYREEE (reference sequence). Drawing the rest from reference TRBV5-4 and TRBJ2-3, the complete variable domain is ETGVTQSPTHLIKTRGQQVTLRCSSQSGHNTVSWYQQALGQGPQFIFQYYREEENGRGNFPPRFSGLQFPNYSSELNVNALELDDSALYLCASSLGQGSTDTQYFGPGTRLTVL.

The chain couples TRBV7-9 to TRBJ2-5; a possible D gene is TRBD1 (5 bases). The CDR3 is 14 residues long. The germline gives CDR1 SEHNR, CDR2 FQNEAQ (reference sequence). Trimming removed 0 bases at V and 2 bases at J, with 7 bases between. CDR3 nucleotides: TGTGCCAGCAGCTTAGCTTCAGGGCAAGAGACCCAGTACTTC. Amino acids: CASSLASGQETQYF.

Comment on this clone: Within the sample, other DNA sequences also encode this same CDR3. The chain couples TRBV29-1 to TRBJ1-1, with a weak D call TRBD1 (6 bases). V was trimmed by 4 bases and J by 6 bases, leaving 9 bases between them. CDR1 is SQVTM, CDR2 ANQGSEA, per germline. This CDR3 has 11 amino acids. For the CDR3, the DNA is TGCAGCGTTGTACAGGGTCCTGAAGCTTTCTTT. Residues: CSVVQGPEAFF. The full variable domain, with the rest looked up from reference TRBV29-1 and TRBJ1-1, is SAVISQKPSRDICQRGTSLTIQCQVDSQVTMMFWYRQQPGQSLTLIATANQGSEATYESGFVIDKFPISRPNLTFSTLTVSNMSPEDSSIYLCSVVQGPEAFFGQGTRLTVV.

V usage is TRBV5-1 and J usage is TRBJ1-2, with D possibly matching TRBD1 (5 bases). V lost 0 bases and J 5 bases, leaving 8 bases between the germline ends. This CDR3 has 13 amino acids. The germline gives CDR1 SGHRS, CDR2 YFSETQ. DNA of the CDR3: TGCGCCAGCAGCTTGGGGGGGGAGTATGGCTACACCTTC. The encoded protein is CASSLGGEYGYTF.

This rearrangement joins TRBV18 to TRBJ1-5; TRBD1 agrees at 7 bases. CDR3 length: 14 amino acids. CDR1 and CDR2 from the germline V gene are KGHSH and LQKENI. J was trimmed by 3 bases and V by 5 bases; bases with no gene match: 4. The CDR3 nucleotides read TGTGCCAGCTCATTTACAGGGGTCAATCAGCCCCAGCATTTT. This translates into CASSFTGVNQPQHF.

This chain joins TRBV27 and TRBJ1-1; D perhaps matches TRBD1 (6 bases). Looked up from germline, CDR1 is MNHEY and CDR2 is SMNVEV (reference sequence). There are 16 residues in the CDR3. Trimming cost V 6 bases and J 1 base, with 18 bases left between them. Here the CDR3 reads CASSQLRGAGNTEAFF. CDR3 DNA: TGTGCCAGCAGCCAACTCAGGGGAGCAGGGAACACTGAAGCTTTCTTT.

This clone was observed a single time. The genes are TRBV5-6 and TRBJ2-5; D unclear. Between the trimmed V and J ends, which lost 3 bases and 1 base, there was a span of 16 bases. The germline V gene has CDR1 SGHDT and CDR2 YYEEEE. CDR3 length equals 16 residues. Here the CDR3 reads CASSSTVITAQETQYF. The CDR3 bases are TGTGCCAGCAGCTCGACCGTGATCACCGCCCAAGAGACCCAGTACTTC.

The chain employs TRBV5-8 and TRBJ2-7, with TRBD2 identical over 12 bases. This CDR3 spans 20 amino acids. From germline, CDR1 is SGHTS and CDR2 YDEGEE. V was pared by 4 bases and J by 4 bases, with 21 bases of the junction left unmatched. The CDR3 sequence is CASSDLAGGALDSRRYEQYF. For the CDR3, the DNA is TGTGCCAGCAGCGATCTAGCGGGAGGGGCCTTAGACTCCCGTAGATACGAGCAGTACTTC.

The V and J genes are TRBV18 and TRBJ2-3; 14 bases are shared with TRBD2. The J segment lost 6 bases and the V segment lost 2 bases, leaving 1 base of the junction unmatched. The CDR3 has 15 residues. Looked up from germline, CDR1 is KGHSH and CDR2 is LQKENI. The CDR3 region has the DNA TGTGCCAGCTCACCATGGACTAGCGGGAGGGATACGCAGTATTTT. It is translated as CASSPWTSGRDTQYF.

This chain uses TRBV11-2 with TRBJ2-2, with D possibly TRBD2 on 6 matching bases. V was clipped by 3 bases and J by 7 bases, with 12 bases between them. Germline values: CDR1 SGHAT, CDR2 FQNNGV. The CDR3 length is 14 residues. CDR3 in amino acids: CASSLRRGSGELFF. CDR3 sequence (DNA): TGTGCCAGCAGCTTGAGGCGGGGCAGCGGGGAGCTGTTTTTT.

This chain joins TRBV6-5 and TRBJ1-2; tentative D call: TRBD1 (6 bases). This CDR3 is 12 amino acids long. The germline V gene encodes CDR1 MNHEY and CDR2 SVGAGI. V shed 8 bases and J shed 0 bases, with 7 bases lying between them. CDR3 in DNA: TGTGCCAGCCGGACAGCTAACTATGGCTACACCTTC. Residues: CASRTANYGYTF.

The rearrangement uses TRBV5-1 and TRBJ2-1, with D perhaps TRBD1 (6 bases). This CDR3 region has 13 residues. The V gene's germline CDR1 is SGHRS and CDR2 YFSETQ. Trimming stripped 3 bases from V and 8 bases from J, with 12 bases between. CDR3 residues: CASSWGYRDEQFF. CDR3 nucleotide sequence: TGCGCCAGCAGCTGGGGTTACAGGGATGAGCAGTTCTTC.

The V call is TRBV7-9, the J call TRBJ1-1; D ambiguous. The germline gives CDR1 SEHNR, CDR2 FQNEAQ (reference sequence). The CDR3 has 12 amino acids. V lost 3 bases and J 1 base, leaving 3 bases between the germline ends. The CDR3 sequence is CASSFANTEAFF. DNA for the CDR3: TGTGCCAGCAGCTTCGCGAACACTGAAGCTTTCTTT.

The genes are TRBV27 and TRBJ2-5; unclear D gene. CDR3 length equals 13 residues. Per the germline V gene, CDR1 is MNHEY and CDR2 is SMNVEV (reference sequence). V shed 5 bases and J shed 7 bases, with 14 bases lying between them. CDR3 nucleotides: TGTGCCAGCAGTATTGACTCCACCGGGACCCAGTACTTC. Its translation: CASSIDSTGTQYF.

The gene calls are TRBV10-3 and TRBJ1-3; D may be TRBD1 (6 bases). Germline V gives CDR1 ENHRY, CDR2 SYGVKD. The CDR3 runs 15 residues. Between the trimmed V and J ends, which lost 5 bases and 0 bases, there was a span of 11 bases. In DNA form, the CDR3 reads TGTGCCATCAGTCCAGGGGTTAACTCTGGAAACACCATATATTTT. As protein: CAISPGVNSGNTIYF.

The chain has TRBV29-1 and TRBJ1-2; a possible D gene is TRBD1 (6 bases). The CDR3 spans 13 residues. V lost 7 bases and J lost 4, with 16 bases in between. Germline lookup yields CDR1 SQVTM and CDR2 ANQGSEA. The CDR3, as DNA: TGCAGCGCCTCCCAGGGGCCGGGCTATGGCTACACCTTC. This translates into CSASQGPGYGYTF. Using reference TRBV29-1 and TRBJ1-2 for the parts outside the CDR3, the full variable domain is SAVISQKPSRDICQRGTSLTIQCQVDSQVTMMFWYRQQPGQSLTLIATANQGSEATYESGFVIDKFPISRPNLTFSTLTVSNMSPEDSSIYLCSASQGPGYGYTFGSGTRLTVV.

In its sample, this clone was seen a few times. V usage is TRBV9 and J usage is TRBJ2-1; TRBD2 matches at 8 bases. V shed 0 bases and J 1 base; nucleotides not matched to a gene: 15. CDR3 size: 20 residues. The germline CDR1 and CDR2 sequences are SGDLS and YYNGEE. CDR3 nucleotides: TGTGCCAGCAGCGTAGTTGGGAGCGGGAGCAATTTGGGGTCCTACAATGAGCAGTTCTTC. It encodes CASSVVGSGSNLGSYNEQFF.

A single count supports this clone. The chain recombines TRBV7-2 with TRBJ2-7; D might be TRBD1 (7 bases). The CDR3 extends over 15 amino acids. V lost 7 bases to trimming and J lost 4 bases, with 20 bases between them. Germline V gene sequence: CDR1 SGHTA, CDR2 FQGNSA. Here the CDR3 DNA reads TGTGCCAGCACCCAAACAGGGGCGCGGGGTTACGAGCAGTACTTC. This gives the protein CASTQTGARGYEQYF.

J is TRBJ1-2 and V is TRBV5-6; D possibly corresponds to TRBD1 (5 bases). The ends were cut back, 4 bases at V and 1 base at J, with 14 bases in the middle. Germline loops: CDR1 SGHDT, CDR2 YYEEEE. The CDR3 totals 15 residues. CDR3 sequence reads: CASSAAGTDNYGYTF. The CDR3 DNA is TGTGCCAGCAGCGCGGCCGGGACTGATAACTATGGCTACACCTTC.

The genes are TRBV11-2 and TRBJ1-5; 7 bases line up with TRBD1. The V gene's germline CDR1 is SGHAT and CDR2 FQNNGV. V lost 5 bases and J lost 7; bases outside the gene matches: 11. The CDR3 runs 15 residues. Here the CDR3 reads CASSQGVARRQPQHF. The CDR3 DNA sequence: TGTGCCAGCAGCCAGGGGGTGGCTAGAAGGCAGCCCCAGCATTTT.

The rearrangement uses TRBV15 and TRBJ1-2, with D maybe TRBD1 (5 bases). The V and J ends lost 0 bases and 5 bases respectively, with 7 bases between them. CDR3 size: 13 residues. From germline, CDR1 is LNHNV and CDR2 YYDKDF (reference sequence). This CDR3 reads CATSRDRVYGYTF. The CDR3 DNA reads as TGTGCCACCAGCAGAGACAGGGTGTATGGCTACACCTTC.